This TCR beta chain was identified during a study of OX40 agonist ivuxolimab in advanced cancers. Study in general: Three patients showed partial responses: one hepatocellular carcinoma and two cutaneous melanoma cases. General study points: CD8+ T cells averaged more expanded clones than CD4+.

CDR1 and CDR2 from the germline V gene are MNHNS and SASEGT. The CDR3 is made up of 15 amino acids. V shed 7 bases and J 7 bases; nucleotides not matched to a gene: 10. In its sample, this clone was seen once. The antigen is unknown. Sampling times: baseline, cycle 4 day 1, cycle 7 day 1. Only in-frame clones appear in the TCRdb table, and some are missing; sequencing was by immunoSEQ multiplex PCR. Altogether 50,000 to 75,000 clones are present, 85% to 90% being singletons, with the ten largest covering approximately 0.4%. The source is an adult with an advanced solid tumor such as melanoma, head and neck, liver or kidney cancer. The input for sequencing was CD4+ or CD8+ T cells sorted from blood, taken in a trial of the OX40 agonist ivuxolimab. This chain links TRBV6-1 with TRBJ1-2, with 12 nucleotides matching TRBD1. The CDR3 nucleotides are TGTGCCAGCACCGGGACAGGGGGCGCGGCGGTTGGCTACACCTTC. It is translated as CASTGTGGAAVGYTF.